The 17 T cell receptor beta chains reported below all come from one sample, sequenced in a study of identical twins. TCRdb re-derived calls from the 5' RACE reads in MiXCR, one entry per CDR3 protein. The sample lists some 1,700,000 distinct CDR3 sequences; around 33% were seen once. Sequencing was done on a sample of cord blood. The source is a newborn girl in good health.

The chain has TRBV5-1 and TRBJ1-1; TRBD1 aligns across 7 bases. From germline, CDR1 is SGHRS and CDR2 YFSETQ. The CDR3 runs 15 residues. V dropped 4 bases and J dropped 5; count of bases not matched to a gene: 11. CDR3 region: CASSRTRQGRTEAFF. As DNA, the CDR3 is TGCGCCAGCAGCCGGACTAGACAGGGTAGGACTGAAGCTTTCTTT.

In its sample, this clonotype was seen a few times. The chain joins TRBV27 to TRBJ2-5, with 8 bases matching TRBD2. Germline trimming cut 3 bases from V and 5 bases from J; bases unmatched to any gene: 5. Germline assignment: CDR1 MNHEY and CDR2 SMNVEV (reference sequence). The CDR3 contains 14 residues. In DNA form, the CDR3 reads TGTGCCAGCAGTTTCGCGGGGGGTTGGGAGACCCAGTACTTC. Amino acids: CASSFAGGWETQYF.

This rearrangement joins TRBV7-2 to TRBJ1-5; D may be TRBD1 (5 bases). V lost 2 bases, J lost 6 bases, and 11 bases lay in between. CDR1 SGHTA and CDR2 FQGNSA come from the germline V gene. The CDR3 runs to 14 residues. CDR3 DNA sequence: TGTGCCAGCAGCTTAATAGGGAGGGGTCAGCCCCAGCATTTT. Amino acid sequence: CASSLIGRGQPQHF.

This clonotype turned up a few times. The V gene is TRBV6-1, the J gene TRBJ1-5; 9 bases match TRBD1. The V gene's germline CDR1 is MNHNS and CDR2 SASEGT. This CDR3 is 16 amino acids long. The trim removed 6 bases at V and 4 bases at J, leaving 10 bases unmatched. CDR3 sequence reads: CASRKMSGQGNQPQHF. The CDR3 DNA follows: TGTGCCAGCAGAAAAATGTCGGGACAGGGAAATCAGCCCCAGCATTTT.

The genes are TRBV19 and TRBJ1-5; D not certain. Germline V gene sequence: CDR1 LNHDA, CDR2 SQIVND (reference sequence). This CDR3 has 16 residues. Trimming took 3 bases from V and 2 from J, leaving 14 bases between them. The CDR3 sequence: CASSIAGAGGNQPQHF. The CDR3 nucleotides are TGTGCCAGTAGTATTGCAGGCGCGGGAGGCAATCAGCCCCAGCATTTT.

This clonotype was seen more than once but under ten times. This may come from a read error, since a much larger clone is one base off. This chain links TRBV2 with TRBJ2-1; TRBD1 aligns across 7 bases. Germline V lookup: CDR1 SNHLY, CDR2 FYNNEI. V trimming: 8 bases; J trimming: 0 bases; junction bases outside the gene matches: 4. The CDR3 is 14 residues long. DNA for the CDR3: TGTGCCAGCGGCAGGGGGACCTCCTACAATGAGCAGTTCTTC. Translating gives CASGRGTSYNEQFF.

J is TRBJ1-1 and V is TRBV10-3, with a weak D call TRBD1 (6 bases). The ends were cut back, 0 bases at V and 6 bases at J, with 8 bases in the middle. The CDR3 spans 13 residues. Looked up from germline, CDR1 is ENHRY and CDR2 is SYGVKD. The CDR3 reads CAISESRGPEAFF. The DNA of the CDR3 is TGTGCCATCAGTGAGTCGCGGGGGCCTGAAGCTTTCTTT.

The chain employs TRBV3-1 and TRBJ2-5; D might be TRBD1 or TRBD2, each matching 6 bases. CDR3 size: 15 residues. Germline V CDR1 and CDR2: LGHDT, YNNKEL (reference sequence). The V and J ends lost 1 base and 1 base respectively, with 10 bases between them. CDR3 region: CASSQVRGAQETQYF. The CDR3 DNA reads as TGTGCCAGCAGCCAAGTTAGGGGGGCCCAAGAGACCCAGTACTTC.

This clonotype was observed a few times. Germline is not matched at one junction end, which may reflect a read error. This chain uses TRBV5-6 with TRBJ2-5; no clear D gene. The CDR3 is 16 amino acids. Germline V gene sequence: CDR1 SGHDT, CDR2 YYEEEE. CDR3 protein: CASSLKSRVVQGTQYF. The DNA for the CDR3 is TGTGCCAGCAGCTTAAAGTCGCGAGTAGTACAAGGGACCCAGTACTTC.

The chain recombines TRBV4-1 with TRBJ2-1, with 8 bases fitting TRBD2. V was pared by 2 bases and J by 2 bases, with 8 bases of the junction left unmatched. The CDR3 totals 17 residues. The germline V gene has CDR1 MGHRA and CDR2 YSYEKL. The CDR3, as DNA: TGCGCCAGCAGCCAACCGATAGCGGGACGCCCCTACAATGAGCAGTTCTTC. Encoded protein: CASSQPIAGRPYNEQFF.

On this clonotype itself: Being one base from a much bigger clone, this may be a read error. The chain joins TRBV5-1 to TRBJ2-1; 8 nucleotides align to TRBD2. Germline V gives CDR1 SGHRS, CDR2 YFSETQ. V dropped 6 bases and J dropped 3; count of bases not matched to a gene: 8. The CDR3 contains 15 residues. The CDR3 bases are TGCGCCAGCATTTCTCGGACTAGCAGCTACAATGAGCAGTTCTTC. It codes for CASISRTSSYNEQFF. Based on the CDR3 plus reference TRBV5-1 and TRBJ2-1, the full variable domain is KAGVTQTPRYLIKTRGQQVTLSCSPISGHRSVSWYQQTPGQGLQFLFEYFSETQRNKGNFPGRFSGRQFSNSRSEMNVSTLELGDSALYLCASISRTSSYNEQFFGPGTRLTVL.

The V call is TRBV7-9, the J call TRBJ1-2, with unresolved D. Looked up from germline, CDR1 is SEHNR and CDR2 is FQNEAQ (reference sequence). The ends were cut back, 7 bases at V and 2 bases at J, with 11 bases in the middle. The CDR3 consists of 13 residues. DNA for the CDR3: TGTGCCAGCACCGACTCCCCAAACTATGGCTACACCTTC. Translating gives CASTDSPNYGYTF.

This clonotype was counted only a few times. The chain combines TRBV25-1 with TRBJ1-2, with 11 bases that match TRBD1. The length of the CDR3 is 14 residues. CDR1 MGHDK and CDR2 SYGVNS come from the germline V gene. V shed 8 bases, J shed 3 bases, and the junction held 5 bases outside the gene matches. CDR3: CASRGQGADYGYTF. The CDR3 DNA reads TGTGCCAGCCGAGGACAGGGGGCGGACTATGGCTACACCTTC.

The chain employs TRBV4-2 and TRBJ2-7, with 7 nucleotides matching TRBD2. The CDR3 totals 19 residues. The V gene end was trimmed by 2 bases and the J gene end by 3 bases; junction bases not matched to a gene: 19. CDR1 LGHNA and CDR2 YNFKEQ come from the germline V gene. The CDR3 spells CASSQHKWGGPPAYYEQYF. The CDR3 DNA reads TGTGCCAGCAGCCAACATAAATGGGGGGGACCTCCCGCATACTACGAGCAGTACTTC.

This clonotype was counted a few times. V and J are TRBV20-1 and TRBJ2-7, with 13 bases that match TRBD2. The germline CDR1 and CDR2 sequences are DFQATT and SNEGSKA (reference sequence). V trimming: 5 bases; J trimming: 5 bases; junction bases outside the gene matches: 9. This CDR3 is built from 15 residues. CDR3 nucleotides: TGCAGTGCTCCTATACTAGCGGGAGGGCCCCACGAGCAGTACTTC. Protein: CSAPILAGGPHEQYF.

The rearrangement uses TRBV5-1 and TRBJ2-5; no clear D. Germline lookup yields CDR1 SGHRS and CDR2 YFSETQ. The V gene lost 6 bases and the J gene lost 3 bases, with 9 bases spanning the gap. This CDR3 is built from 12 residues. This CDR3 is CASTLSKETQYF. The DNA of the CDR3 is TGCGCCAGCACCCTGTCAAAAGAGACCCAGTACTTC.

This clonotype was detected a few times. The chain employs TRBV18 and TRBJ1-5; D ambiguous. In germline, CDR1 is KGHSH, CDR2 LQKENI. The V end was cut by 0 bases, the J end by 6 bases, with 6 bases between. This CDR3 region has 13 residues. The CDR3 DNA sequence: TGTGCCAGCTCACCACCGGTCGGTCAGCCCCAGCATTTT. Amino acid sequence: CASSPPVGQPQHF. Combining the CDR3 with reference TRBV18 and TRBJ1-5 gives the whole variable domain NAGVMQNPRHLVRRRGQEARLRCSPMKGHSHVYWYRQLPEEGLKFMVYLQKENIIDESGMPKERFSAEFPKEGPSILRIQQVVRGDSAAYFCASSPPVGQPQHFGDGTRLSIL.